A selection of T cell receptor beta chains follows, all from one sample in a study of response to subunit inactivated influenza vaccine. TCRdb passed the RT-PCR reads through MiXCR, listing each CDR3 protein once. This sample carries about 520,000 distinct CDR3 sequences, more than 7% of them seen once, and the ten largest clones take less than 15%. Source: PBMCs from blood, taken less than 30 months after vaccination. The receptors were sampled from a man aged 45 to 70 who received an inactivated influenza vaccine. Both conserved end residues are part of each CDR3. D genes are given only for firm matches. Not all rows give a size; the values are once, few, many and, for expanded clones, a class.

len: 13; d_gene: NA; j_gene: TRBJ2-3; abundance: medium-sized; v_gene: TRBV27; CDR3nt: TGTGCCACCGGTGGGACTTCAGAAGATACGCAGTATTTT; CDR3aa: CATGGTSEDTQYF
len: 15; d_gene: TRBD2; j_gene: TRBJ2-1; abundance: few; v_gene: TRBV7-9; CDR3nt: TGTGCCAGCAGCTGGGCGGGGGGGCCGGACAATGAGCAGTTCTTC; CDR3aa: CASSWAGGPDNEQFF
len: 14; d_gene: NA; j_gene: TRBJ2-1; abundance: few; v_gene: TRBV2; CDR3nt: TGTGCCAGCAGTGAAGGCAGCCTTGGGAATGAGCAGTTCTTC; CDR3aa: CASSEGSLGNEQFF
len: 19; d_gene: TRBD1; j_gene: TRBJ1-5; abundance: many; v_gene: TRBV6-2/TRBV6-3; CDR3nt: TGTGCCAGCAGTCTCCGGGGGGACAGGGGTGATTATAGCAATCAGCCCCAGCATTTT; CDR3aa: CASSLRGDRGDYSNQPQHF
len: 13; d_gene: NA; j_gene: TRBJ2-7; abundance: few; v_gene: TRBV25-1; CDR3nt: TGTGCCAGCAGTGAGCCGGGTTCCTACGAGCAGTACTTC; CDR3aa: CASSEPGSYEQYF
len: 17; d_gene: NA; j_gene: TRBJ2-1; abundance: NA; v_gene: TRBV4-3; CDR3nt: TGCGCCAGCAGCCAAGATCGCCCCGGGACTGGACTCGATGAGCAGTTCTTC; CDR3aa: CASSQDRPGTGLDEQFF
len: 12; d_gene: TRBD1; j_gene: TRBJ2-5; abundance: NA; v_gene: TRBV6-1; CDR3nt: TGTGCCAGCAGTAAACAGGGGGAGACCCAGTACTTC; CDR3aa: CASSKQGETQYF
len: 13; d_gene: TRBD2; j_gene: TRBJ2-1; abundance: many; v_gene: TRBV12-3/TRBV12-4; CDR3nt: TGTGCCAGCAGTTTGGCGGGGGTAAATGAGCAGTTCTTC; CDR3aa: CASSLAGVNEQFF
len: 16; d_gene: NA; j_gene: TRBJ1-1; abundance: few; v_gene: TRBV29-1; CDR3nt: TGCAGCGTTGAAGATCAGGTCGATCGGAGGGGGGCACGGGCTTTCTTT; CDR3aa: CSVEDQVDRRGARAFF
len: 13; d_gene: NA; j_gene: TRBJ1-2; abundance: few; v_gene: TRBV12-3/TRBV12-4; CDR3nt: TGTGCCAGCAGCCCCCTAGCTAACTATGGCTACACCTTC; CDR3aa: CASSPLANYGYTF
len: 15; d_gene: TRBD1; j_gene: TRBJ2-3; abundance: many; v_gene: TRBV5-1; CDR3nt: TGCGCCAGCAGCCAGGACAGGGCCTCCACAGATACGCAGTATTTT; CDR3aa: CASSQDRASTDTQYF
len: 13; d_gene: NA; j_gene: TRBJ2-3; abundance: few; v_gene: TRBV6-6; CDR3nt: TGTGCCAGCGCGGTAACCCGCACAGATACGCAGTATTTT; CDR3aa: CASAVTRTDTQYF
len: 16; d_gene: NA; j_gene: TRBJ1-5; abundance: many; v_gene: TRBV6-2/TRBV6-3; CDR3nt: TGTGCCAGCAGTTACGGTGGGGGGATTGGGAATCAGCCCCAGCATTTT; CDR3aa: CASSYGGGIGNQPQHF
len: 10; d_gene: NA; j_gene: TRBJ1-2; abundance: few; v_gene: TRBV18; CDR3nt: TGTGCCAGCTCTCCCGATGGCTACACCTTC; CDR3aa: CASSPDGYTF
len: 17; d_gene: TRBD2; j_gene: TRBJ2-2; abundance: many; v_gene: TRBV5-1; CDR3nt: TGCGCCAGCAGCTACGGACTAGCGGGGGGAGATATCGGGGAGCTGTTTTTT; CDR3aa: CASSYGLAGGDIGELFF
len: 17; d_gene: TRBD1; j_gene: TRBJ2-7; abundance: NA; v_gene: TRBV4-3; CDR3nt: TGCGCCAGCAGCCAAGAACTCCGGGACAGGGGATCCTACGAGCAGTACTTC; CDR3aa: CASSQELRDRGSYEQYF
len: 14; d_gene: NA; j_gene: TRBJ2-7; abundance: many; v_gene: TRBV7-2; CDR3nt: TGTGCCAGCAGCTCTTTCGCCGACTCCTACGAGCAGTACTTC; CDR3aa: CASSSFADSYEQYF
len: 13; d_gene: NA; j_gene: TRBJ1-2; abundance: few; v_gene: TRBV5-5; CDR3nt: TGTGCCAGCAGCTTGGAGACTCTCTATGGCTACACCTTC; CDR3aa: CASSLETLYGYTF
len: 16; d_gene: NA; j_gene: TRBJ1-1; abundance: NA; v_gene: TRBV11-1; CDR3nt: TGTGCCAGCAGCCTTGCGGGGCGCGATTCGAACACTGAAGCTTTCTTT; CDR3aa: CASSLAGRDSNTEAFF
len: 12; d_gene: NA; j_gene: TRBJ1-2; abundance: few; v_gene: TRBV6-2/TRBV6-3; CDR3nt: TGTGCCAGCAGACCCTACAACTATGGCTACACCTTC; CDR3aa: CASRPYNYGYTF
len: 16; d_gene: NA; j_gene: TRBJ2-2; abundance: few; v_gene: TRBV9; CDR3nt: TGTGCCAGCAGCTCAAGGGACGCACCTTGGGCCGGGGAGCTGTTTTTT; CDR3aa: CASSSRDAPWAGELFF
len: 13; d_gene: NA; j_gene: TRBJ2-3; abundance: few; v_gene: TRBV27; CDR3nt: TGTGCCAGCTTTAGTCGGGGCACAGATACGCAGTATTTT; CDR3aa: CASFSRGTDTQYF
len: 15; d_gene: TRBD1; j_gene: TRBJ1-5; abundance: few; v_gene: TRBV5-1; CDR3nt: TGCGCCAGCAGCTTAGGGGGCAGAAGCTACCAGCCCCAGCATTTT; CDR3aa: CASSLGGRSYQPQHF
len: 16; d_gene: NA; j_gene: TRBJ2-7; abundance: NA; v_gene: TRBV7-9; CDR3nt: TGTGCCAGCAGCTGGTTTGGGACTGGAAGCTCCGACGAGCAGTACTTC; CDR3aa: CASSWFGTGSSDEQYF
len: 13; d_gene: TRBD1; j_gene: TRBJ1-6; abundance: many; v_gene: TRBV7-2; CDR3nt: TGTGCCAGCAGCCCGCAGGGGGCATCACCCCTCCACTTT; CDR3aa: CASSPQGASPLHF
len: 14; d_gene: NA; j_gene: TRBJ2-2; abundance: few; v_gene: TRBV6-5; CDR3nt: TGTGCCAGCAGTTACTTGTTGGGGGCCGGGGAGCTGTTTTTT; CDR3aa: CASSYLLGAGELFF
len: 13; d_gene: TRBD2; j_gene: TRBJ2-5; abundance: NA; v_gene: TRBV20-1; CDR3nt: TGCAGTGCTGGACTAGCGGGGCGCGAGACCCAGTACTTC; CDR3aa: CSAGLAGRETQYF
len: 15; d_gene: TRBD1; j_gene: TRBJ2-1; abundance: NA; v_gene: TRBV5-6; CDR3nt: TGTGCCAGCAGCTTTTTACGGGACAGGGGCGATGAGCAGTTCTTC; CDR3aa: CASSFLRDRGDEQFF
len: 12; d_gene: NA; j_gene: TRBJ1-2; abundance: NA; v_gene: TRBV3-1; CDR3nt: TGTGCCAGCAGCCAAGGACAGTGGATACTCACCTTC; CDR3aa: CASSQGQWILTF
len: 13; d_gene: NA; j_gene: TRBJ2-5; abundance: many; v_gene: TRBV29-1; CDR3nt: TGCAGCGTCGATAAGCCGGGGCGGGAGACCCAGTACTTC; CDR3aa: CSVDKPGRETQYF
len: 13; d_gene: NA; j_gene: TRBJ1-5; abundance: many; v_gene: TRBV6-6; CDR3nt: TGTGCCAGCAGCAGACAAAAGGATCAGCCCCAGCATTTT; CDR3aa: CASSRQKDQPQHF
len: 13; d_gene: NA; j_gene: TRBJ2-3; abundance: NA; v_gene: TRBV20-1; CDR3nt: TGCAGTGCTAAACTAGAGAATACAGATACGCAGTATTTT; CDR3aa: CSAKLENTDTQYF
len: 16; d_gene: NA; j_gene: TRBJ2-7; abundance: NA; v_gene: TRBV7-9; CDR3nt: TGTGCCAGCAGCTTAGTTGGTAGCCCGGAGATCTACGAGCAGTACTTC; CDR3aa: CASSLVGSPEIYEQYF
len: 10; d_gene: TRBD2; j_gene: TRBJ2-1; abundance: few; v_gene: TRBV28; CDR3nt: TGTGCCAGCGGGGGGGGTGAGCAGTTCTTC; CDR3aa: CASGGGEQFF
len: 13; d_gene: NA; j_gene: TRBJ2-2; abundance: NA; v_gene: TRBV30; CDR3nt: TGTCCCTGGAGTGGAGGGGGCACCGGGGAGCTGTTTTTT; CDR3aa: CPWSGGGTGELFF
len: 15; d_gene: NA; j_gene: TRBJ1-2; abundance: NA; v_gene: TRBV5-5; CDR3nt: TGTGCCAGCAGCCACGATACGGATTCCCCTTATGGCTACACCTTC; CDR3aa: CASSHDTDSPYGYTF
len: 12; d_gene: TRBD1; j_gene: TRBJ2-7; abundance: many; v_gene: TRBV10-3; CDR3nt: TGTGCCTCGGGGCGACAGGGTGACGAGCAGTACTTC; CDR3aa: CASGRQGDEQYF
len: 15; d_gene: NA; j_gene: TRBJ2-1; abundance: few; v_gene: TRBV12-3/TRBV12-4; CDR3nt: TGTGCCAGCAGTTTAAGCCGGACGGGTCAGGATGAGCAGTTCTTC; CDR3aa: CASSLSRTGQDEQFF
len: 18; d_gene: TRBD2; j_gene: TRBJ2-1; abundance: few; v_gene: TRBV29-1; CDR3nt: TGCAGCCTCCTTCCGGGCTCTAGCGGCCAGCTCTCCTACAATGAGCAGTTCTTC; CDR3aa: CSLLPGSSGQLSYNEQFF
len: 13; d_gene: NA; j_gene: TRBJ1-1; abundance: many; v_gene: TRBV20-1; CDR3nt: TGCAGTGCCCAAGGACCGGGACCGTTTTCCGCTTTCTTT; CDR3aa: CSAQGPGPFSAFF
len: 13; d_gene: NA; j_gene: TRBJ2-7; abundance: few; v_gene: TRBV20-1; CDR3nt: TGCAGTGCTAGGTCTCAGGGGCTCTACGAGCAGTACTTC; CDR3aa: CSARSQGLYEQYF
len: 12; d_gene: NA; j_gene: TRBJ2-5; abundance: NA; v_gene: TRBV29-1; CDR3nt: TGCAGCGCCGGGATTTACCAAGAGACCCAGTACTTC; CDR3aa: CSAGIYQETQYF
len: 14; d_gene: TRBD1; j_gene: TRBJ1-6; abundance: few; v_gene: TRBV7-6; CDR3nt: TGTGCCAGCAGCGACGCAGGGGGGTCATCACCCCTCCACTTT; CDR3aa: CASSDAGGSSPLHF
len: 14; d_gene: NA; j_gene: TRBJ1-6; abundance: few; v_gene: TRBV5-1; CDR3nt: TGCGCCAGCAGCTTGGATGGCGGAGCCAAGCCCCTCCACTTT; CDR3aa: CASSLDGGAKPLHF
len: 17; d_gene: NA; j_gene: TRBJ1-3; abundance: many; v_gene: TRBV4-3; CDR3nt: TGCGCCAGCAGCCAAGATCGGGGCAGATACTCTGGAAACACCATATATTTT; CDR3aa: CASSQDRGRYSGNTIYF
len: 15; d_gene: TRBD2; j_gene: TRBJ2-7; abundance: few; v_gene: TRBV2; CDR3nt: TGTGCCAGCAGCTTGGAGCGGGGCGGGACCGAGCAGCAGTACTTC; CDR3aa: CASSLERGGTEQQYF
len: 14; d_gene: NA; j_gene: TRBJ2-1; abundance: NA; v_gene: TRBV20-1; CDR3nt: TGCAGTGCGGAAGAGAAGAGCTCCTACAATGAGCAGTTCTTC; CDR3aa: CSAEEKSSYNEQFF
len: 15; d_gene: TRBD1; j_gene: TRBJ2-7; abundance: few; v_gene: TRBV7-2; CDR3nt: TGTGCCAGCAGCTTACAGGGGTCAGGGGGCGACGAGCAGTACTTC; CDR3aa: CASSLQGSGGDEQYF
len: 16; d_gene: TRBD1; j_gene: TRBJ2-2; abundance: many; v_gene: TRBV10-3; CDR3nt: TGTGCCATCACTGGGACAGGGGGCGTGAGCACCGGGGAGCTGTTTTTT; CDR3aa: CAITGTGGVSTGELFF
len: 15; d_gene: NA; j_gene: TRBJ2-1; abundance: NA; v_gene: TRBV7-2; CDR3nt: TGTGCCAGCAGCTTAGGACTGATCTCCTACAATGAGCAGTTCTTC; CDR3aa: CASSLGLISYNEQFF
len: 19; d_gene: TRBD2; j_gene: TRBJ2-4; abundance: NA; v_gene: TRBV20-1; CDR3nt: TGCAGTGCTAGAGATCCTAGTACTAGCGGTATAGTCAGCCGAAACATTCAGTACTTC; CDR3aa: CSARDPSTSGIVSRNIQYF
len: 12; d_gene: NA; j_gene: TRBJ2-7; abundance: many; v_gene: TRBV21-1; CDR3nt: TGTGCCAGCGCTACAGGGTCCTACGAGCAGTACTTC; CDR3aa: CASATGSYEQYF
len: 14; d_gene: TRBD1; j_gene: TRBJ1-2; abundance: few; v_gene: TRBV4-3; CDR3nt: TGCGCCAGCAGCCAAGGGCAGGGGGCTGTTGGCTACACCTTC; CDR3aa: CASSQGQGAVGYTF
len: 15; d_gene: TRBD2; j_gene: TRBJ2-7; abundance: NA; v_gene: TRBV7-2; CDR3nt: TGTGCCAGCAGCTGGAGACTAGCGGGAGGCGGAGAGCAGTACTTC; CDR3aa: CASSWRLAGGGEQYF
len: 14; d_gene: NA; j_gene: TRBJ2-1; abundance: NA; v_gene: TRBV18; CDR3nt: TGTGCCAGCTCAACCCGGGACGGAATCAATGAGCAGTTCTTC; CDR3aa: CASSTRDGINEQFF
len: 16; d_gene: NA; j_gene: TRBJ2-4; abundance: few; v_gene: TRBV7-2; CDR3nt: TGTGCCAGCAGCTTAGCAGGTTATGGAGCCAAAAACATTCAGTACTTC; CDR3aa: CASSLAGYGAKNIQYF
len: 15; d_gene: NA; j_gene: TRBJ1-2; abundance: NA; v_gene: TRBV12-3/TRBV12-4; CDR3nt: TGTGCCAGCAGTTTAGCGGCAGTGACAGGCAGGGGCTACACCTTC; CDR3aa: CASSLAAVTGRGYTF
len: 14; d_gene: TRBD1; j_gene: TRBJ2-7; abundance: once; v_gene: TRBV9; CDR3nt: TGTGCCAGCAGCTTGGGACAGGAAGTCTACGAGCAGTACTTC; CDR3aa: CASSLGQEVYEQYF